Sequencing of this T cell receptor (beta chain) was carried out in a study of monozygotic twins with inflammatory bowel disease. Study observations and caveats: Varying immunosuppressive regimens may have increased patient repertoire variability.

Germline CDR1 is DFQATT and CDR2 is SNEGSKA (reference sequence). CDR3 length equals 15 residues. Turning to this clonotype: What it binds is not known.

Starting material for each TCR library was around 3.5 ug of total RNA. Eight reactions per sample, run separately, yielded cDNA. TCRdb re-called the 5' RACE reads; one entry per CDR3 protein, DNA not given. The sample table sets out 300,000 to 350,000 distinct CDR3 sequences. What was sequenced was blood. This TCR derives from a human donor with ulcerative colitis or Crohn's disease, or a healthy co-twin of an affected twin (not recorded which). The V and J genes are TRBV20-1 and TRBJ2-1; as DNA is missing, the TRBD2 call by TCRdb cannot be tested. The CDR3: CSARPQRGVYNEQFF.